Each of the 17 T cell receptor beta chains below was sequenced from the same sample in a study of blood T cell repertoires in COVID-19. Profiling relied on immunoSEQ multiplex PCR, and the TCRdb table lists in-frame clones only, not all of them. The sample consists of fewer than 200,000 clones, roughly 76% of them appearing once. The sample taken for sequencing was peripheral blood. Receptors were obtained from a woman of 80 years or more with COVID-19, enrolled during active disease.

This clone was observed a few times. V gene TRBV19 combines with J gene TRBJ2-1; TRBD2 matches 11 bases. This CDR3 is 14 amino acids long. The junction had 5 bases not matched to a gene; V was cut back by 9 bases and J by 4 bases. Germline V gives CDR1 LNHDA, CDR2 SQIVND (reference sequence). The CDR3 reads CASKLAGVYNEQFF. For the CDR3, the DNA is TGTGCCAGCAAACTAGCGGGAGTGTACAATGAGCAGTTCTTC.

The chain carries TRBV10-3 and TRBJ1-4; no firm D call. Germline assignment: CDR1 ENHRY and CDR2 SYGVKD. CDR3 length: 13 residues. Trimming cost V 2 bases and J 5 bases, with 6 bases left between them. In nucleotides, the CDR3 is TGTGCCATCAGTGAGACCCAGAATGAAAAACTGTTTTTT. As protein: CAISETQNEKLFF.

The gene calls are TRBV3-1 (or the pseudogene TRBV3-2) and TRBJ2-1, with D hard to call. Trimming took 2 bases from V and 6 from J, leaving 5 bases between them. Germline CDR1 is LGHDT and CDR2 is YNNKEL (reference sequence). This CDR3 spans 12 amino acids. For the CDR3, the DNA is TGTGCCAGCAGCCAACTGTTCAATGAGCAGTTCTTC. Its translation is CASSQLFNEQFF.

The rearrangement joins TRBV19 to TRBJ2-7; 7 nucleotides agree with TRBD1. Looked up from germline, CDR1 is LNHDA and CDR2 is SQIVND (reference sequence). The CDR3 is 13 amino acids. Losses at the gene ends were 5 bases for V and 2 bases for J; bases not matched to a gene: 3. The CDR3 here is CASSATGAYEQYF. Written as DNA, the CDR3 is TGTGCCAGTAGTGCTACAGGGGCCTACGAGCAGTACTTC.

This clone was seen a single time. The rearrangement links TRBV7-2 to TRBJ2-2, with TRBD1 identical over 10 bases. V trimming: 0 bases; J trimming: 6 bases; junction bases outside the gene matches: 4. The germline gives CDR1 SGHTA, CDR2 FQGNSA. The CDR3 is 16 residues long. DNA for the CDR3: TGTGCCAGCAGCTTAGCGAAGGGACAGGGGTCCGGGGAGCTGTTTTTT. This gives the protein CASSLAKGQGSGELFF.

DNA for the CDR3: TGTGCCGGGGAGGGCCCCGCCGGTTCACCCCTCCACTTT. Translating gives CAGEGPAGSPLHF. This rearrangement joins TRBV2 to TRBJ1-6; D not certain. The V and J ends lost 11 bases and 9 bases respectively, with 17 bases between them. CDR1 and CDR2 (germline): SNHLY, FYNNEI. There are 13 residues in the CDR3.

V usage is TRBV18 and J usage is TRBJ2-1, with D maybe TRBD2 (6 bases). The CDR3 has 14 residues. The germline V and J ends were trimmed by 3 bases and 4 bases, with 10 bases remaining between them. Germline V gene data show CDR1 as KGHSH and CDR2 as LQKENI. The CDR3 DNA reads TGTGCCAGCTCACCGGCTAGCGTATACAATGAGCAGTTCTTC. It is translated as CASSPASVYNEQFF.

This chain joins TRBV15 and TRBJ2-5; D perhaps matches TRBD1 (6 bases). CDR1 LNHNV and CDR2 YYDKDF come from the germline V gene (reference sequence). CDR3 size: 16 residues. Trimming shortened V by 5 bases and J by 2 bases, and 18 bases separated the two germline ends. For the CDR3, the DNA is TGTGCCACCAGCGAGGGGGACCGTAGCATTCAAGAGACCCAGTACTTC. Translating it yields CATSEGDRSIQETQYF.

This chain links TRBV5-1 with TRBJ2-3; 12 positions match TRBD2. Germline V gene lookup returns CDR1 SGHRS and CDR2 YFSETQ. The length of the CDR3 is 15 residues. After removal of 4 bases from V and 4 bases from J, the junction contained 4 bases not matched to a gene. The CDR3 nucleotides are TGCGCCAGCAGCCCACTAGCGGGAGGACCAGATACGCAGTATTTT. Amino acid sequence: CASSPLAGGPDTQYF. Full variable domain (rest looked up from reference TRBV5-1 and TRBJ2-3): KAGVTQTPRYLIKTRGQQVTLSCSPISGHRSVSWYQQTPGQGLQFLFEYFSETQRNKGNFPGRFSGRQFSNSRSEMNVSTLELGDSALYLCASSPLAGGPDTQYFGPGTRLTVL.

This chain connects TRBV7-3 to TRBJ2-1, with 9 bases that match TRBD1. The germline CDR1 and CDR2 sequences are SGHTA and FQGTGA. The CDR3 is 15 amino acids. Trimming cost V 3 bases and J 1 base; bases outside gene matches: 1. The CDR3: CASSLGTGSYNEQFF. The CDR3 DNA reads TGTGCCAGCAGCTTGGGGACAGGGTCCTACAATGAGCAGTTCTTC.

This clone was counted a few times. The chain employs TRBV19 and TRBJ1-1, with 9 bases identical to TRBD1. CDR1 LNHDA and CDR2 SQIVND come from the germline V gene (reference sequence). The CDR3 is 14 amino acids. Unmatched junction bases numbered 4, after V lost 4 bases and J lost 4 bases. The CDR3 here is CASSRTGVGTEAFF. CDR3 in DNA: TGTGCCAGTAGTAGGACAGGGGTGGGCACTGAAGCTTTCTTT. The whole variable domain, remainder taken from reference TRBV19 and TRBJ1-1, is DGGITQSPKYLFRKEGQNVTLSCEQNLNHDAMYWYRQDPGQGLRLIYYSQIVNDFQKGDIAEGYSVSREKKESFPLTVTSAQKNPTAFYLCASSRTGVGTEAFFGQGTRLTVV.

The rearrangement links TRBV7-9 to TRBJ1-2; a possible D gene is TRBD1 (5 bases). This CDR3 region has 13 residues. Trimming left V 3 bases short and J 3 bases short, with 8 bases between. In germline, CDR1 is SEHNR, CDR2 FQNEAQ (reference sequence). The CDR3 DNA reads TGTGCCAGCAGCTTGACAGAGGACTATGGCTACACCTTC. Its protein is CASSLTEDYGYTF.

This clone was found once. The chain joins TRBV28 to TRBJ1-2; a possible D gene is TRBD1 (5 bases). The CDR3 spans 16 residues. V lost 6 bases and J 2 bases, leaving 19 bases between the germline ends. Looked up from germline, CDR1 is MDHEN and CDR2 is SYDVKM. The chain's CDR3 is CASRQDKVAVNYGYTF. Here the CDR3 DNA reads TGTGCCAGCAGACAGGACAAGGTAGCGGTAAACTATGGCTACACCTTC.

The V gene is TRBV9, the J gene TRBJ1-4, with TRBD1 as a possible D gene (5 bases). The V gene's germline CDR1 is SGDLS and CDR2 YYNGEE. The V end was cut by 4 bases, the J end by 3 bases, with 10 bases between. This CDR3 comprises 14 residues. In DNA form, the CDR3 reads TGTGCCAGCAGCAAGTGGGGGGCTAATGAAAAACTGTTTTTT. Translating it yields CASSKWGANEKLFF.

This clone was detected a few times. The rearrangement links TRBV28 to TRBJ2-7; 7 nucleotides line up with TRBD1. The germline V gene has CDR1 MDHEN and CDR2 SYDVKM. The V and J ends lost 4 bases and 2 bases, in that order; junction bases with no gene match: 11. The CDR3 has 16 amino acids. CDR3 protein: CASSSAGTVSAYEQYF. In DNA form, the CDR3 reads TGTGCCAGCAGTTCCGCCGGGACAGTGAGTGCCTACGAGCAGTACTTC.

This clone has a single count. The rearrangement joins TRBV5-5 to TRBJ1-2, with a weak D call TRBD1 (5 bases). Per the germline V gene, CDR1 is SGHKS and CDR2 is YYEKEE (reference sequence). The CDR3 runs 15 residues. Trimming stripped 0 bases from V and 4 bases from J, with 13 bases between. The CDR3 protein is CASSLGGTSFYGYTF. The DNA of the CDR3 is TGTGCCAGCAGCTTGGGGGGGACTTCGTTCTATGGCTACACCTTC. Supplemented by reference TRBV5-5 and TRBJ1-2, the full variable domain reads DAGVTQSPTHLIKTRGQQVTLRCSPISGHKSVSWYQQVLGQGPQFIFQYYEKEERGRGNFPDRFSARQFPNYSSELNVNALLLGDSALYLCASSLGGTSFYGYTFGSGTRLTVV.

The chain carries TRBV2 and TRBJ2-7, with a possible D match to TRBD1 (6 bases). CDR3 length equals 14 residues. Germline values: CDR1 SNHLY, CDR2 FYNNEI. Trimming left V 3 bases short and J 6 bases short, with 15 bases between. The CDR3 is CASSEGATGIEQYF. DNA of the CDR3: TGTGCCAGCAGTGAGGGGGCTACCGGTATCGAGCAGTACTTC.